The 27 T cell receptor beta chains listed next were all sequenced from one sample in a study of blood T cell repertoires in COVID-19. Produced via immunoSEQ multiplex PCR; TCRdb's table is partial and in-frame only. The data show hundreds of thousands of clones, approximately 92% seen once. Specimen: PBMCs or T cells enriched from blood (not recorded which). These receptors were obtained from a woman under 30 who had recovered from COVID-19.

This chain joins TRBV6-1 and TRBJ1-6, with TRBD1 matching over 12 bases. V was pared by 2 bases and J by 6 bases, with 5 bases of the junction left unmatched. CDR3 size: 17 residues. The germline gives CDR1 MNHNS, CDR2 SASEGT. CDR3: CASSEWGTGGRNSPLHF. In DNA, the CDR3 is TGTGCCAGCAGTGAATGGGGGACAGGGGGCCGTAATTCACCCCTCCACTTT.

The gene calls are TRBV2 and TRBJ2-2; 13 bases fit TRBD2. Germline-derived CDR1 and CDR2 are SNHLY and FYNNEI. V shed 5 bases, J shed 5 bases, and the junction held 2 bases outside the gene matches. The CDR3 has 15 amino acids. Written as DNA, the CDR3 is TGTGCCAGCAGTTTGGGACTAGCGGGAACCGGGGAGCTGTTTTTT. Amino acid sequence: CASSLGLAGTGELFF.

The chain is built from TRBV5-8 and TRBJ1-5; 11 bases agree with TRBD1. With 4 bases clipped from V and 5 bases from J, the junction kept 8 bases outside the gene matches. Germline CDR1 SGHTS, CDR2 YDEGEE. This CDR3 has 16 residues. In DNA form, the CDR3 reads TGTGCCAGCAGCCCTAGGACAGGGGGCCAATATCAGCCCCAGCATTTT. Encoded protein: CASSPRTGGQYQPQHF.

This chain uses TRBV7-8 with TRBJ2-7, with TRBD1 identical over 7 bases. The junction had 6 bases not matched to a gene; V was cut back by 1 base and J by 0 bases. Germline assignment: CDR1 SGHVS and CDR2 FQNEAQ. The length of the CDR3 is 16 residues. CDR3 DNA sequence: TGTGCCAGCAGCTTAGTCGGACAGGTGAGCTCCTACGAGCAGTACTTC. Its translation is CASSLVGQVSSYEQYF.

This clone was seen just once. The chain employs TRBV19 and TRBJ2-1, with D maybe TRBD2 (6 bases). The V end lost 8 bases, the J end lost 7 bases, and 15 bases lay between the germline ends. CDR3 size: 13 residues. Germline V gene lookup returns CDR1 LNHDA and CDR2 SQIVND (reference sequence). The CDR3 protein is CASAGTAGNEQFF. The CDR3 DNA reads TGTGCCAGTGCCGGGACGGCGGGGAATGAGCAGTTCTTC.

The chain links TRBV10-3 to TRBJ1-2; tentative D call: TRBD1 (5 bases). CDR3 length: 16 residues. Germline assignment: CDR1 ENHRY and CDR2 SYGVKD. V was cut by 7 bases and J by 4 bases, with 22 bases left in between. The CDR3 bases are TGTGCCATCAAGGATTCCGCTCGGGGGGACCTCTATGGCTACACCTTC. Translation gives CAIKDSARGDLYGYTF.

This chain connects TRBV6-5 to TRBJ2-5; 7 bases fit TRBD2. The CDR3 has 13 residues. CDR1 is MNHEY, CDR2 SVGAGI, per germline. The V gene end was trimmed by 7 bases and the J gene end by 0 bases; junction bases not matched to a gene: 2. CDR3 DNA: TGTGCCAGCAACCTAGCGGACCAAGAGACCCAGTACTTC. It translates to CASNLADQETQYF.

The rearrangement uses TRBV5-4 and TRBJ1-3; D is unresolved. V was clipped by 2 bases and J by 7 bases, with 4 bases between them. From germline, CDR1 is SGHNT and CDR2 YYREEE (reference sequence). CDR3 length: 11 amino acids. CDR3 bases: TGTGCCAGCAGCTTCGGGAACACCATATATTTT. This codes for CASSFGNTIYF.

The chain joins TRBV4-1 to TRBJ1-2; 7 bases map to TRBD1. V gave up 4 bases and J gave up 7 bases; unmatched junction bases: 15. Germline CDR1 reads MGHRA; CDR2 reads YSYEKL. The CDR3 contains 16 residues. This chain's CDR3 is CASSPIIPGGISGYTF. CDR3 DNA: TGCGCCAGCAGCCCAATAATTCCAGGGGGAATTAGTGGCTACACCTTC.

The chain recombines TRBV6-4 with TRBJ2-1; tentative D call: TRBD2 (5 bases). The CDR3 extends over 13 amino acids. Germline lookup yields CDR1 MRHNA and CDR2 SNTAGT. V lost 8 bases and J 4 bases, leaving 12 bases between the germline ends. The CDR3, as DNA: TGTGCCAGCTCGGACTCACCTTACAATGAGCAGTTCTTC. Its protein product is CASSDSPYNEQFF.

The rearrangement uses TRBV27 and TRBJ1-6, with unresolved D. The germline V and J ends were trimmed by 2 bases and 4 bases, with 6 bases remaining between them. Germline CDR1 is MNHEY and CDR2 is SMNVEV (reference sequence). The CDR3 spans 14 residues. CDR3 in DNA: TGTGCCAGCAGTTTAACGGGGTATAATTCACCCCTCCACTTT. Translating gives CASSLTGYNSPLHF.

V and J are TRBV27 and TRBJ2-1; TRBD2 aligns across 8 bases. J gave up 4 bases and V 6 bases, and 11 bases lay outside the gene matches. CDR3 length equals 16 residues. From germline, CDR1 is MNHEY and CDR2 SMNVEV (reference sequence). CDR3 nucleotide sequence: TGTGCCAGCAGCTACCTTTTAGCGGGAAATTACAATGAGCAGTTCTTC. This sequence encodes CASSYLLAGNYNEQFF.

The chain uses TRBV19 and TRBJ2-3; 10 bases fit TRBD2. Germline CDR1 and CDR2: LNHDA and SQIVND (reference sequence). The CDR3 length is 14 residues. V was clipped by 5 bases and J by 6 bases; unmatched bases: 5. The CDR3 DNA reads as TGTGCCAGTAGTGTGGGACTAGCGACGGATACGCAGTATTTT. Translation gives CASSVGLATDTQYF. The variable domain in full, completed from reference TRBV19 and TRBJ2-3, reads DGGITQSPKYLFRKEGQNVTLSCEQNLNHDAMYWYRQDPGQGLRLIYYSQIVNDFQKGDIAEGYSVSREKKESFPLTVTSAQKNPTAFYLCASSVGLATDTQYFGPGTRLTVL.

This clone occurred once. The rearrangement links TRBV9 to TRBJ2-3; possibly TRBD2 for D (6 bases). The CDR3 spans 15 residues. Trimming removed 2 bases from V and 0 bases from J, with 10 bases in between. Germline-derived CDR1 and CDR2 are SGDLS and YYNGEE. The CDR3 sequence: CASSVAGTSTDTQYF. The CDR3 bases are TGTGCCAGCAGCGTGGCGGGAACTAGCACAGATACGCAGTATTTT.

The rearrangement joins TRBV28 to TRBJ1-2, with 12 bases identical to TRBD1. The germline CDR1 and CDR2 sequences are MDHEN and SYDVKM. The CDR3 has 14 residues. The J segment lost 6 bases and the V segment lost 4 bases, leaving 3 bases of the junction unmatched. DNA of the CDR3: TGTGCCAGCAGTTCGGGACAGGGGGCGCATGGCTACACCTTC. This encodes CASSSGQGAHGYTF.

V usage is TRBV27 and J usage is TRBJ2-7; no reliable D call. The CDR3 totals 17 residues. CDR1 is MNHEY and CDR2 is SMNVEV in the germline V gene (reference sequence). With 0 bases removed from V and 4 bases from J, the gap between germline ends came to 19 bases. The CDR3 sequence: CASSLSFHRPRSYEQYF. CDR3 in DNA: TGTGCCAGCAGTTTATCGTTCCACAGACCTCGCAGTTACGAGCAGTACTTC.

The V call is TRBV6-5, the J call TRBJ2-3; D gene unclear. CDR1 and CDR2 from the germline V gene are MNHEY and SVGAGI. Trimming removed 5 bases at V and 2 bases at J, with 11 bases between. This CDR3 has 14 residues. The DNA for the CDR3 is TGTGCCAGCAGTCTCGCGAGCCTCACAGATACGCAGTATTTT. The encoded protein is CASSLASLTDTQYF.

This clone was seen only once. V and J are TRBV5-8 and TRBJ2-1; a weak D match, TRBD1 (5 bases). In germline, CDR1 is SGHTS, CDR2 YDEGEE. With 0 bases removed from V and 11 bases from J, the gap between germline ends came to 12 bases. The CDR3 loop spans 13 amino acids. The CDR3 here is CASSLARDKKQFF. CDR3 coding DNA: TGTGCCAGCAGCTTGGCCAGGGATAAGAAGCAGTTCTTC.

The rearrangement uses TRBV11-2 and TRBJ1-2; D may be TRBD1 (6 bases). Trimming took off 0 bases at V and 4 bases at J, with 15 bases between the two ends. The germline CDR1 and CDR2 sequences are SGHAT and FQNNGV. This CDR3 is built from 16 residues. CDR3 sequence reads: CASSLEPAGEGYGYTF. The CDR3 DNA reads TGTGCCAGCAGCTTAGAGCCGGCAGGGGAGGGCTATGGCTACACCTTC.

The V and J genes are TRBV11-3 and TRBJ2-1, with D possibly matching TRBD1 (5 bases). Germline V gene sequence: CDR1 SGHNT, CDR2 YENEEA. This CDR3 comprises 16 residues. V was cut by 5 bases and J by 0 bases, with 14 bases left in between. Written as DNA, the CDR3 is TGTGCCAGCAGCCCGAAGGGGCCGATCTCCTACAATGAGCAGTTCTTC. It specifies CASSPKGPISYNEQFF.

J is TRBJ1-4 and V is TRBV2, with 9 bases lining up with TRBD1. Germline V gene lookup returns CDR1 SNHLY and CDR2 FYNNEI. The CDR3 has 11 residues. Unmatched junction bases numbered 4, after V lost 5 bases and J lost 15 bases. The CDR3 coding sequence is TGTGCCAGCAGTCCCGGGACAGGGTTGTTTTTT. Translation: CASSPGTGLFF.

The chain uses TRBV5-5 and TRBJ1-1, with TRBD1 as a possible D gene (5 bases). Trimming pared 2 bases from V and 3 bases from J, leaving 8 bases between. The CDR3 extends over 13 amino acids. Germline CDR1 and CDR2: SGHKS and YYEKEE (reference sequence). DNA for the CDR3: TGTGCCAGCAGCTTCGGGGGGTACACTGAAGCTTTCTTT. It is translated as CASSFGGYTEAFF.

The rearrangement joins TRBV25-1 to TRBJ2-5; D might be TRBD2 (5 bases). The V gene lost 5 bases and the J gene lost 3 bases, with 7 bases spanning the gap. This CDR3 contains 12 residues. CDR1 is MGHDK, CDR2 SYGVNS, per germline. The CDR3: CASSHGEETQYF. In nucleotides, the CDR3 is TGTGCCAGCAGTCACGGGGAAGAGACCCAGTACTTC.

The rearrangement uses TRBV27 and TRBJ2-3; 8 bases match TRBD2. Germline assignment: CDR1 MNHEY and CDR2 SMNVEV (reference sequence). The CDR3 covers 14 residues. After removal of 3 bases from V and 4 bases from J, the junction contained 3 bases not matched to a gene. The CDR3 spells CASSLALAADTQYF. CDR3 coding DNA: TGTGCCAGCAGTTTGGCACTAGCGGCAGATACGCAGTATTTT.

The chain employs TRBV4-1 and TRBJ1-5; D is perhaps TRBD1 (5 bases). The V end was cut by 6 bases, the J end by 1 base, with 13 bases between. Germline values: CDR1 MGHRA, CDR2 YSYEKL. The CDR3 totals 15 residues. The CDR3 DNA reads TGCGCCAGCAGACCTTCATCAGGGAGCAATCAGCCCCAGCATTTT. Its translation is CASRPSSGSNQPQHF.

The chain combines TRBV6-6 with TRBJ1-2; D might be TRBD1 (6 bases). CDR1 and CDR2 (germline): MNHNY, SVGAGI (reference sequence). V shed 4 bases and J shed 4 bases, with 19 bases lying between them. This CDR3 is built from 16 residues. This CDR3 is CASSSISGERPYGYTF. CDR3 nucleotide sequence: TGTGCCAGCAGTTCAATCTCAGGGGAGCGGCCCTATGGCTACACCTTC.

This clone was picked up a small number of times. Germline and junction disagree at one end, which may indicate a read error. In DNA form, the CDR3 reads TGTGCCAGCAGTCACTCCGCAACGGGGATCTACGAGCAGTACTTC. Protein product: CASSHSATGIYEQYF. V is TRBV6-2 or TRBV6-3 and J is TRBJ2-7; D might be TRBD2 (5 bases). Germline CDR1 reads MNHEY; CDR2 reads SVGEGT. The CDR3 extends over 15 amino acids.